These 23 T cell receptor beta chains share one sample of origin, sequenced in a study of blood T cell repertoires in COVID-19. Profiling relied on immunoSEQ multiplex PCR, and the TCRdb table lists in-frame clones only, not all of them. The table records roughly 310,000 clones, roughly 90% of them present only once. Material for sequencing was PBMCs or T cells enriched from blood (not recorded which). Source of these receptors: a man aged 60 to 75 who had recovered from COVID-19.

The chain employs TRBV25-1 and TRBJ1-1; D might be TRBD1 (6 bases). The CDR3 is 13 amino acids. Germline V lookup: CDR1 MGHDK, CDR2 SYGVNS. Trimming removed 4 bases from V and 10 bases from J, with 16 bases in between. The CDR3 is CASSAITGTRAFF. The CDR3 coding sequence is TGTGCCAGCAGTGCCATCACAGGGACTAGAGCTTTCTTT.

Note on this clone: The same CDR3 can be traced to other DNA sequences in this sample. The V gene is TRBV5-6, the J gene TRBJ1-5, with D uncertain. The V gene's germline CDR1 is SGHDT and CDR2 YYEEEE. Between the trimmed V and J ends, which lost 4 bases and 7 bases, there was a span of 12 bases. The CDR3 loop spans 13 amino acids. The CDR3 bases are TGTGCCAGCAGCCGCGGCGTAGGACAGCCCCAGCATTTT. It encodes CASSRGVGQPQHF.

The genes are TRBV2 and TRBJ2-5, with 12 bases fitting TRBD2. Looked up from germline, CDR1 is SNHLY and CDR2 is FYNNEI. The V segment lost 5 bases and the J segment 4 bases; nucleotides outside the gene matches: 8. This CDR3 comprises 16 residues. CDR3 region: CASSPGATSGRETQYF. The CDR3 region has the DNA TGTGCCAGCAGTCCTGGCGCGACTAGCGGGAGAGAGACCCAGTACTTC.

The chain links TRBV6-5 to TRBJ1-1; D is ambiguous. The germline CDR1 and CDR2 sequences are MNHEY and SVGAGI. V was shortened by 4 bases and J by 8 bases, with 14 bases between the two germline ends. This CDR3 is 13 amino acids long. The CDR3 region has the DNA TGTGCCAGCAGTTCCCAGGCCCTACAGGAAGCTTTCTTT. As protein: CASSSQALQEAFF.

This clone has only one observation. The rearrangement joins TRBV30 to TRBJ1-6, with 8 bases that match TRBD1. V lost 4 bases to trimming and J lost 9 bases; unmatched junction nucleotides: 8. Germline loops: CDR1 GTSNPN, CDR2 SVGIG (reference sequence). CDR3 length: 14 amino acids. The chain's CDR3 is CAWNRGALSSPLHF. The CDR3 bases are TGTGCCTGGAACAGGGGGGCTTTGAGTTCACCCCTCCACTTT.

The gene calls are TRBV30 and TRBJ2-7, with D perhaps TRBD2 (6 bases). The CDR3 length is 14 residues. With 4 bases removed from V and 2 bases from J, the gap between germline ends came to 15 bases. CDR1 and CDR2 (germline): GTSNPN, SVGIG (reference sequence). The CDR3 DNA sequence: TGTGCCTGGACCACTGCGGGGCAACCCTACGAGCAGTACTTC. It encodes CAWTTAGQPYEQYF.

The V gene is TRBV18, the J gene TRBJ1-6; D remains unclear. Germline V gene sequence: CDR1 KGHSH, CDR2 LQKENI. V shed 1 base and J shed 0 bases, with 7 bases lying between them. This CDR3 comprises 16 residues. The CDR3 nucleotides read TGTGCCAGCTCACCACGGGAGTCCTCCTATAATTCACCCCTCCACTTT. It translates to CASSPRESSYNSPLHF.

The rearrangement links TRBV19 to TRBJ1-5, with 7 nucleotides matching TRBD1. Germline CDR1 is LNHDA and CDR2 is SQIVND (reference sequence). The CDR3 spans 14 residues. V dropped 8 bases and J dropped 3; count of bases not matched to a gene: 7. The CDR3 region is CASAQGNFNQPQHF. As DNA, the CDR3 is TGTGCCAGTGCACAGGGGAACTTCAATCAGCCCCAGCATTTT.

This chain uses TRBV29-1 with TRBJ1-1, with TRBD1 matching over 7 bases. Trimming at V came to 8 bases and at J to 4 bases, leaving 7 bases not matched to a gene. CDR1 is SQVTM and CDR2 is ANQGSEA in the germline V gene. The CDR3 has 12 amino acids. The DNA for the CDR3 is TGCAGCATCAGACAGGGTTCCACTGAAGCTTTCTTT. It translates to CSIRQGSTEAFF.

The V gene is TRBV18, the J gene TRBJ2-5; D may be TRBD2 (5 bases). The CDR3 consists of 14 residues. The ends were cut back, 1 base at V and 1 base at J, with 7 bases in the middle. Germline V CDR1 and CDR2: KGHSH, LQKENI. The CDR3 DNA follows: TGTGCCAGCTCACCACGAGGGAGCCAAGAGACCCAGTACTTC. Residues: CASSPRGSQETQYF.

The chain's CDR3 is CASNWAPGTGNTEAFF. The CDR3 DNA reads as TGTGCCAGTAATTGGGCCCCCGGGACAGGGAACACTGAAGCTTTCTTT. The chain carries TRBV19 and TRBJ1-1, with 8 bases fitting TRBD1. V dropped 7 bases and J dropped 1; count of bases not matched to a gene: 11. The CDR3 contains 16 residues. Germline V gene data show CDR1 as LNHDA and CDR2 as SQIVND (reference sequence).

The count of this clone is one. This chain's CDR3 is CASKQGVETEAFF. CDR3 nucleotide sequence: TGCGCCAGCAAACAGGGTGTTGAAACTGAAGCTTTCTTT. This chain connects TRBV5-1 to TRBJ1-1, with D tentatively TRBD1 (6 bases). This CDR3 is 13 amino acids long. V was cut by 6 bases and J by 5 bases, with 14 bases left in between. Germline V gives CDR1 SGHRS, CDR2 YFSETQ.

This chain links TRBV7-9 with TRBJ2-7, with 8 bases matching TRBD2. Germline trimming cut 1 base from V and 0 bases from J; bases unmatched to any gene: 8. The germline V gene has CDR1 SEHNR and CDR2 FQNEAQ (reference sequence). CDR3 size: 17 residues. This CDR3 reads CASSLVGRGTSSYEQYF. For the CDR3, the DNA is TGTGCCAGCAGCTTAGTTGGTAGGGGGACTAGCTCCTACGAGCAGTACTTC.

This chain uses TRBV11-3 with TRBJ1-3, with D uncertain. V dropped 4 bases and J dropped 9 bases, with 7 bases sitting between them. CDR1 and CDR2 (germline): SGHNT, YENEEA. The length of the CDR3 is 11 residues. The CDR3: CASSSAGTIYF. CDR3 DNA: TGTGCCAGCAGCTCGGCGGGCACCATATATTTT.

This rearrangement joins TRBV6-1 to TRBJ2-7, with 8 bases fitting TRBD2. The CDR3 is made up of 17 amino acids. Germline lookup yields CDR1 MNHNS and CDR2 SASEGT. V dropped 4 bases and J dropped 2; count of bases not matched to a gene: 13. This chain's CDR3 is CASSVSGAGGLTYEQYF. CDR3 DNA: TGTGCCAGCAGTGTAAGTGGGGCGGGAGGCCTTACCTACGAGCAGTACTTC.

The chain couples TRBV28 to TRBJ1-5; 10 nucleotides line up with TRBD1. Germline CDR1 and CDR2: MDHEN and SYDVKM. V dropped 6 bases and J dropped 2; count of bases not matched to a gene: 1. The CDR3 is 14 amino acids. CDR3 bases: TGTGCCAGCAGCGGGACAGGGGGCAATCAGCCCCAGCATTTT. It specifies CASSGTGGNQPQHF.

In this sample, this clone turned up once. The gene calls are TRBV18 and TRBJ1-2, with 9 positions matching TRBD1. Germline loops: CDR1 KGHSH, CDR2 LQKENI. CDR3 size: 15 residues. The J segment lost 7 bases and the V segment lost 3 bases, leaving 9 bases of the junction unmatched. DNA of the CDR3: TGTGCCAGCTCACCCCGGGACAGGGAGATCGGTGGCTACACCTTC. Its protein is CASSPRDREIGGYTF.

V and J are TRBV18 and TRBJ1-4; TRBD1 matches 7 bases. V lost 6 bases, J lost 5 bases, and 9 bases stayed unmatched. CDR1 and CDR2 (germline): KGHSH, LQKENI. CDR3 size: 15 residues. As DNA, the CDR3 is TGTGCCAGCTCCTCCCTACAGGGGTTGAATGAAAAACTGTTTTTT. Protein sequence: CASSSLQGLNEKLFF.

CDR3 sequence reads: CASSSTSGEYNEQFF. The CDR3 DNA reads as TGCGCCAGCAGCTCGACTAGCGGGGAATACAATGAGCAGTTCTTC. The chain employs TRBV5-1 and TRBJ2-1; 11 nucleotides align to TRBD2. V was pared by 3 bases and J by 4 bases, with 3 bases of the junction left unmatched. The germline gives CDR1 SGHRS, CDR2 YFSETQ. The CDR3 sequence is 15 residues long.

This clone was counted a single time. The chain is built from TRBV5-1 and TRBJ2-2, with 8 nucleotides matching TRBD1. The CDR3 runs to 15 residues. Per germline, CDR1 SGHRS and CDR2 YFSETQ. With V trimmed by 4 bases and J by 3 bases, 5 bases remained unmatched. CDR3 loop: CASSMGQVDTGELFF. CDR3 DNA sequence: TGCGCCAGCAGCATGGGACAGGTCGACACCGGGGAGCTGTTTTTT.

V is TRBV6-5 and J is TRBJ2-1; D gene ambiguous. V shed 10 bases and J shed 4 bases, with 14 bases lying between them. Germline values: CDR1 MNHEY, CDR2 SVGAGI. The CDR3 runs 13 residues. The CDR3 here is CAIAGSIYNEQFF. CDR3 DNA sequence: TGTGCCATCGCTGGTAGCATATACAATGAGCAGTTCTTC.

The chain carries TRBV3-1 (or the pseudogene TRBV3-2) and TRBJ2-7, with D unresolved. V was trimmed by 4 bases and J by 2 bases, leaving 15 bases between them. The CDR3 consists of 15 residues. CDR1 is LGHDT, CDR2 YNNKEL, per germline (reference sequence). CDR3 DNA sequence: TGTGCCAGCAGCCCTTCGAAGAGTCCGGCCTACGAGCAGTACTTC. Translated: CASSPSKSPAYEQYF.

The gene calls are TRBV4-1 and TRBJ1-3; D is unresolved. The CDR3 consists of 17 residues. The germline V gene encodes CDR1 MGHRA and CDR2 YSYEKL. Trimming removed 4 bases from V and 2 bases from J, with 18 bases in between. The chain's CDR3 is CASSRVTRAETGNTIYF. For the CDR3, the DNA is TGCGCCAGCAGCCGCGTCACGCGGGCGGAAACTGGAAACACCATATATTTT.